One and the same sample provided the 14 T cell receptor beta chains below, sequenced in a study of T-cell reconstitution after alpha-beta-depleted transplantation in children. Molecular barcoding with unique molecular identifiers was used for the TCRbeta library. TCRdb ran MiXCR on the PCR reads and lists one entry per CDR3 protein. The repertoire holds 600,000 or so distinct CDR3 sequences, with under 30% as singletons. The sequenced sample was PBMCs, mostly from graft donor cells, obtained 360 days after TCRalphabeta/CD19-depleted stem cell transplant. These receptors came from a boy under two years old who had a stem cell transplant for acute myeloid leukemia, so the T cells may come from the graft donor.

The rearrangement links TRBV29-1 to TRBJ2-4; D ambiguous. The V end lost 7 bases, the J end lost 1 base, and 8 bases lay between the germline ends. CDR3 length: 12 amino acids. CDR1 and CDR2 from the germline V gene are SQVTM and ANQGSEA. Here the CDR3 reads CSARVAKNIQYF. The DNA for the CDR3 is TGCAGCGCCCGGGTGGCCAAAAACATTCAGTACTTC.

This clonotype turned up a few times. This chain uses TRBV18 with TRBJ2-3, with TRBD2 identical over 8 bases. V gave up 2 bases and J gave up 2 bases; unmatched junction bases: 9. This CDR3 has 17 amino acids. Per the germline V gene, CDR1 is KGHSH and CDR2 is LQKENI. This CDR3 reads CASSPIQAGGSTDTQYF. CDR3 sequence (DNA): TGTGCCAGCTCACCAATTCAGGCGGGGGGATCCACAGATACGCAGTATTTT.

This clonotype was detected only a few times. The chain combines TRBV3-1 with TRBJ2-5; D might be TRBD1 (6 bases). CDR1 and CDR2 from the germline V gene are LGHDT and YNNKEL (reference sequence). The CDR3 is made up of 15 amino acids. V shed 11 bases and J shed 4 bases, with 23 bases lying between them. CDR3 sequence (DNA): TGTGCCTCCAGCCCCGACAGGTCTGCAACAGAGACCCAGTACTTC. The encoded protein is CASSPDRSATETQYF.

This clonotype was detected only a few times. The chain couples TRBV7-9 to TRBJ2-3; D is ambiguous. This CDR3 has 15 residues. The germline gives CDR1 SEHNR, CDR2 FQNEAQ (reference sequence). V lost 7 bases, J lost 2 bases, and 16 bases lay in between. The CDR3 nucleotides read TGTGCCAGCAAGTTTGATAGCCTTCACACAGATACGCAGTATTTT. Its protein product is CASKFDSLHTDTQYF.

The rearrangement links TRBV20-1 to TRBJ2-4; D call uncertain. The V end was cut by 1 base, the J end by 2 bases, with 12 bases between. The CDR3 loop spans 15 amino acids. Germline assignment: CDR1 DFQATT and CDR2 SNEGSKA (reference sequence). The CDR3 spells CSARVSGGPKNIQYF. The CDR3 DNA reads TGCAGTGCTAGAGTATCCGGTGGGCCCAAAAACATTCAGTACTTC.

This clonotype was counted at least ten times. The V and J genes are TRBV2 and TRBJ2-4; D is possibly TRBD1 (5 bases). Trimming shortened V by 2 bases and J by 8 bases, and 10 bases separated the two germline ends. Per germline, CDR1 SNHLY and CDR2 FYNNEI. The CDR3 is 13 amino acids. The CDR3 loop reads CASSETTRDIQYF. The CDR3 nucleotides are TGTGCCAGCAGTGAAACGACCAGGGACATTCAGTACTTC. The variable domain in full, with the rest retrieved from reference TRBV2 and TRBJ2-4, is EPEVTQTPSHQVTQMGQEVILRCVPISNHLYFYWYRQILGQKVEFLVSFYNNEISEKSEIFDDQFSVERPDGSNFTLKIRSTKLEDSAMYFCASSETTRDIQYFGAGTRLSVL.

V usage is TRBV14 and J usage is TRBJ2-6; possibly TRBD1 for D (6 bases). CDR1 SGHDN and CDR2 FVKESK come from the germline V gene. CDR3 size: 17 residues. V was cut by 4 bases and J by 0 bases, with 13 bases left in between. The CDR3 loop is CASSRQGLHSGANVLTF. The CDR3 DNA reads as TGTGCCAGCAGCCGCCAGGGGCTCCACTCTGGGGCCAACGTCCTGACTTTC. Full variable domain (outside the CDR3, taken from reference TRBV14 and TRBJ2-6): EAGVTQFPSHSVIEKGQTVTLRCDPISGHDNLYWYRRVMGKEIKFLLHFVKESKQDESGMPNNRFLAERTGGTYSTLKVQPAELEDSGVYFCASSRQGLHSGANVLTFGAGSRLTVL.

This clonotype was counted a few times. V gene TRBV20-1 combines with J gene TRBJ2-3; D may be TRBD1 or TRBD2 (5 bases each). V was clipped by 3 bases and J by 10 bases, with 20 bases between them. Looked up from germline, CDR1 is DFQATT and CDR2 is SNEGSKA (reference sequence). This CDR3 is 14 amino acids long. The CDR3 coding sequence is TGCAGTGCTAGGGAAGCCGGGACGGGGAAGGCGCAGTATTTT. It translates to CSAREAGTGKAQYF.

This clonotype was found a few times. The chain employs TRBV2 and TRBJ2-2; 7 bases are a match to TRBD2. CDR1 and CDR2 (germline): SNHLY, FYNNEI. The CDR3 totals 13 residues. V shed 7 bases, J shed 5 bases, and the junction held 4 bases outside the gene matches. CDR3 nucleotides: TGTGCCAGCATCGGACTAGTAACCGGGGAGCTGTTTTTT. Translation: CASIGLVTGELFF.

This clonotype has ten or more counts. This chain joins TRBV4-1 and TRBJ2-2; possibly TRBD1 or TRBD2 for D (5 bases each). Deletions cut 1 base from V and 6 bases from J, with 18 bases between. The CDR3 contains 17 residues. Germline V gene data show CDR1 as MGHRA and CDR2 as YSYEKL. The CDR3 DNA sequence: TGCGCCAGCAGCCAAGTACTCGGGGACGGTGGGTCCGGGGAGCTGTTTTTT. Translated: CASSQVLGDGGSGELFF.

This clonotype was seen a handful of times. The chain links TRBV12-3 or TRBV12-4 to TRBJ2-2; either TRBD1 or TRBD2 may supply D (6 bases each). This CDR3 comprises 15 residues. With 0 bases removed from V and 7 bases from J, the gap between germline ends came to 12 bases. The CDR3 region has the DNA TGTGCCAGCAGTTTAGCGTGGGGGGCGAGCGGGGAGCTGTTTTTT. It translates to CASSLAWGASGELFF.

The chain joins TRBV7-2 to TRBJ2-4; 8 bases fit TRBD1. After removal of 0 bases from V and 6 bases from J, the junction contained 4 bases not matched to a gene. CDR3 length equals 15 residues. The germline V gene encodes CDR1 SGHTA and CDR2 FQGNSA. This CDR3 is CASSLAAGGSNIQYF. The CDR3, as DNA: TGTGCCAGCAGCTTAGCGGCAGGGGGCTCAAACATTCAGTACTTC.

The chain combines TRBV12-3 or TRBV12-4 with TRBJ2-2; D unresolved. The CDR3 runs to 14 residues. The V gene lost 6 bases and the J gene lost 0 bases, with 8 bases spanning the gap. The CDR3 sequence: CASRFGPNTGELFF. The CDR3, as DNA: TGTGCCAGCAGGTTCGGACCGAACACCGGGGAGCTGTTTTTT.

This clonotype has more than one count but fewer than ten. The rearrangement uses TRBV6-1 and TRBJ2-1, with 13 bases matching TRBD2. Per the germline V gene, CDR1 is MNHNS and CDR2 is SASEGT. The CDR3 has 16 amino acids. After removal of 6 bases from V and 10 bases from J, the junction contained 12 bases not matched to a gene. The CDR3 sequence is CASSSIPGLAGREQFF. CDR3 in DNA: TGTGCCAGCAGCTCTATTCCGGGACTAGCGGGGCGAGAGCAGTTCTTC.